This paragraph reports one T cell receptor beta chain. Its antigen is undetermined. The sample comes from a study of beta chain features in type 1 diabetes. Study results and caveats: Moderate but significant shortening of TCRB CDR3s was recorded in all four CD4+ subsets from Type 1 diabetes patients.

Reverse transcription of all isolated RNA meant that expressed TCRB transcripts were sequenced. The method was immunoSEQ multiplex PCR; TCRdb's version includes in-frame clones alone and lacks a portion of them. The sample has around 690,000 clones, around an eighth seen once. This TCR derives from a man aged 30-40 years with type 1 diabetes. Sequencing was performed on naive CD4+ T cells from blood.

The CDR3 DNA reads as TGCGCCAGCAGCCAAGAGTCAGGGCCCTACAATGAGCAGTTCTTC. Amino acids: CASSQESGPYNEQFF. This rearrangement joins TRBV4-3 to TRBJ2-1; D is perhaps TRBD1 (5 bases). This CDR3 has 15 amino acids. The germline V gene has CDR1 LGHNA and CDR2 YSLEER. The V end lost 0 bases, the J end lost 2 bases, and 8 bases lay between the germline ends.